This T cell receptor beta chain was documented in a study of cytomegalovirus exposure and HLA in healthy donors. V gave up 3 bases and J gave up 6 bases; unmatched junction bases: 5. Germline lookup yields CDR1 LNHNV and CDR2 YYDKDF (reference sequence). This CDR3 spans 14 amino acids. Remarks on this clone: No antigen is known for it.

Regarding the study as a whole: Trimming of TCR beta V- and J-genes showed a link, identified in a later analysis, to a missense DCLRE1C variant.

PCR primers comprised 60 Vbeta and 13 Jbeta primers. The protocol was immunoSEQ multiplex PCR, while the TCRdb copy is restricted to in-frame clones and leaves out a portion. The top ten hold about 0.82% of the sample, which has about 170,000 clones, roughly 80% seen once. Material: PBMCs. This chain uses TRBV15 with TRBJ2-3, with 8 bases fitting TRBD1. The sequence came from a woman in her late teens or twenties in good health and CMV-seronegative. Here the CDR3 DNA reads TGTGCCACCAGCAGGGACAGGGCTTCGGATACGCAGTATTTT. Translating it yields CATSRDRASDTQYF.